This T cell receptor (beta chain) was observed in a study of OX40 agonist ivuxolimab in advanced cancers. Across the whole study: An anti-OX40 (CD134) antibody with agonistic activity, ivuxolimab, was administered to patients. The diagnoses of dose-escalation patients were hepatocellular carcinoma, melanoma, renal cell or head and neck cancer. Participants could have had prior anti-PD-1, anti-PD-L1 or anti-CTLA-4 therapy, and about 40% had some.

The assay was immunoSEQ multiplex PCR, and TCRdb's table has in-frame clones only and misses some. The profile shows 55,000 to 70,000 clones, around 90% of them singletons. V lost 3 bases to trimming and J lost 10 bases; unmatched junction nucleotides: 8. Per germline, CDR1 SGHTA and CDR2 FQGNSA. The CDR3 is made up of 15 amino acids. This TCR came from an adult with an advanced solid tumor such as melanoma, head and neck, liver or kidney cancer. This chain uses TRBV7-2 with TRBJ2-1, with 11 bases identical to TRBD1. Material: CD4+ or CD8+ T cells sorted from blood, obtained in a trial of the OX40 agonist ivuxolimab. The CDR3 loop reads CASSFNGQGAEEQFF. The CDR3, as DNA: TGTGCCAGCAGCTTCAACGGACAGGGGGCAGAGGAGCAGTTCTTC. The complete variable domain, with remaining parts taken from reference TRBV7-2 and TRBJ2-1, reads GAGVSQSPSNKVTEKGKDVELRCDPISGHTALYWYRQSLGQGLEFLIYFQGNSAPDKSGLPSDRFSAERTGGSVSTLTIQRTQQEDSAVYLCASSFNGQGAEEQFFGPGTRLTVL.